The text below deals with one T cell receptor beta chain. Measured with immunoSEQ multiplex PCR; TCRdb has only the in-frame clones, and not every one. The sample contains tens of thousands of clones, 70% to 90% of which appear only once. These data belong to a study of T cells in tuberculosis. Time point given: new active TB diagnosis, blood taken before or within 7 days of starting treatment. This receptor was taken from an adult with tuberculosis. The sequencing here drew on PBMCs, taken at tuberculosis diagnosis.

DNA of the CDR3: TGTGCCAGCTGGGCCACTGAAGCTTTCTTT. Protein sequence: CASWATEAFF. V and J are TRBV6-5 and TRBJ1-1; the D is unclear. Germline CDR1 MNHEY, CDR2 SVGAGI. Trimming took 8 bases from V and 4 from J, leaving 5 bases between them. There are 10 residues in the CDR3.